This TCR beta chain appears in the sequencing data of a study of T cells in Graves' hyperthyroidism and ophthalmopathy. This clonotype was seen at least ten times. The V end was cut by 0 bases, the J end by 2 bases, with 9 bases between. Germline loops: CDR1 SGHRS, CDR2 YFSETQ. The CDR3 length is 15 residues. What was amplified from RNA transcripts were TCR beta CDR3 regions. HTBI primers were used for first-round RT-PCR of the TCR CDR3. TCRdb independently ran MiXCR on the multiplex PCR reads; one entry per CDR3 protein. In the table there are around 690,000 distinct CDR3 sequences, around 16% of which are singletons.

The sample consisted of blood. The sequence came from a man aged 50-60 years with Graves' hyperthyroidism. The chain recombines TRBV5-1 with TRBJ1-5; D possibly corresponds to TRBD1 (6 bases). The CDR3 DNA reads as TGCGCCAGCAGCTTGGAGGCAGGGGGCAATCAGCCCCAGCATTTT. Protein sequence: CASSLEAGGNQPQHF.